This T cell receptor beta chain is from a study of blood T cells in healthy people across ages. Next came a second PCR, run for about 7 to 12 cycles, which used a sample-barcoded 5' primer along with a J-beta primer mix. TCRdb redid the calling of the 5' RACE reads with MiXCR, one entry per CDR3 protein. This sample yields 1 million or so distinct CDR3 sequences, of which 40% to 45% are seen a single time; 18% belongs to the top ten. V lost 5 bases to trimming and J lost 5 bases; unmatched junction nucleotides: 5. The CDR3 contains 14 residues. CDR1 SGHAT and CDR2 FQNNGV come from the germline V gene.

The sequence came from a woman between 55 and 75 years old in good health. Sample: blood. V gene TRBV11-2 combines with J gene TRBJ2-5, with 10 bases aligning to TRBD1. The CDR3 protein is CASSQRTGGETQYF. Written as DNA, the CDR3 is TGTGCCAGCAGCCAACGGACAGGGGGGGAGACCCAGTACTTC.